What follows are 16 T cell receptor beta chains derived from one specimen sequenced in a study of cytomegalovirus exposure and HLA in healthy donors. The PCR employed 60 Vbeta primers together with 13 Jbeta primers. Data came from immunoSEQ multiplex PCR; TCRdb stores just in-frame clones and leaves some out. The sample lists approximately 180,000 clones; roughly four fifths were seen once. The sequenced material came from PBMCs. The receptors were sampled from a woman aged 18-29 years in good health and CMV-seronegative.

This chain connects TRBV15 to TRBJ2-1, with 9 bases fitting TRBD2. Germline V gives CDR1 LNHNV, CDR2 YYDKDF (reference sequence). The CDR3 has 14 residues. V trimming: 5 bases; J trimming: 10 bases; junction bases outside the gene matches: 9. CDR3 in DNA: TGTGCCACCAGCCCAGGACTAGCGACACACGAGCAGTTCTTC. Its protein is CATSPGLATHEQFF.

The V call is TRBV10-2, the J call TRBJ1-1, with D maybe TRBD1 (5 bases). The CDR3 is 13 residues long. The V gene's germline CDR1 is WSHSY and CDR2 SAAADI. Trimming shortened V by 3 bases and J by 1 base, and 6 bases separated the two germline ends. DNA for the CDR3: TGCGCCAGCAGTGACCAGGGGAACACTGAAGCTTTCTTT. Protein product: CASSDQGNTEAFF.

This clone was detected only once. The chain couples TRBV7-8 to TRBJ1-3; D not certain. CDR3 length: 14 amino acids. The germline V and J ends were trimmed by 5 bases and 3 bases, with 11 bases remaining between them. CDR1 is SGHVS, CDR2 FQNEAQ, per germline. The CDR3 loop is CASSPQAIGNTIYF. The CDR3 DNA reads as TGTGCCAGCAGCCCGCAGGCGATTGGAAACACCATATATTTT.

This clone occurred once. This chain links TRBV4-3 with TRBJ2-5; 9 nucleotides agree with TRBD2. Per the germline V gene, CDR1 is LGHNA and CDR2 is YSLEER. This CDR3 is 17 amino acids long. The J segment lost 5 bases and the V segment lost 1 base, leaving 11 bases of the junction unmatched. The CDR3: CASSQGPQSAGGETQYF. CDR3 coding DNA: TGCGCCAGCAGCCAAGGGCCCCAGTCAGCGGGAGGTGAGACCCAGTACTTC.

This clone was observed a single time. This chain uses TRBV30 with TRBJ2-3; possible D gene TRBD2, 5 bases. Trimming removed 0 bases from V and 3 bases from J, with 7 bases in between. Germline V gene sequence: CDR1 GTSNPN, CDR2 SVGIG (reference sequence). CDR3 length: 13 residues. This CDR3 reads CAWSVGGTDTQYF. The CDR3, as DNA: TGTGCCTGGAGTGTAGGCGGGACAGATACGCAGTATTTT.

The chain is built from TRBV29-1 and TRBJ2-1; TRBD2 agrees at 8 bases. The germline gives CDR1 SQVTM, CDR2 ANQGSEA. J lost 7 bases, V lost 1 base, and 12 bases had no gene match. CDR3 size: 16 residues. CDR3 amino acids: CSVEVLRAGVTNEQFF. For the CDR3, the DNA is TGCAGCGTTGAAGTGCTGCGAGCGGGAGTAACTAATGAGCAGTTCTTC.

This chain links TRBV11-3 with TRBJ1-2, with unresolved D. Germline values: CDR1 SGHNT, CDR2 YENEEA. The CDR3 consists of 14 residues. V gave up 1 base and J gave up 8 bases, with 14 bases separating them. The CDR3 nucleotides read TGTGCCAGCAGCTTAGGTGTCCGGGGTCCAGGCTACACCTTC. Its protein is CASSLGVRGPGYTF.

This clone was detected once. The V and J genes are TRBV6-5 and TRBJ1-1; perhaps TRBD1 as D (5 bases). Trimming removed 7 bases at V and 0 bases at J, with 12 bases between. Per germline, CDR1 MNHEY and CDR2 SVGAGI. The CDR3 consists of 14 residues. Written as DNA, the CDR3 is TGTGCCAGCAAGCGGGACCCTATGAACACTGAAGCTTTCTTT. Translating it yields CASKRDPMNTEAFF.

On this clone: The sample has other DNA sequences that encode this CDR3 too. The V call is TRBV14, the J call TRBJ1-1; 12 bases agree with TRBD1. Germline V CDR1 and CDR2: SGHDN, FVKESK. V lost 2 bases and J lost 2; bases outside the gene matches: 9. The CDR3 runs 18 residues. This CDR3 reads CASSQLRDRGRINTEAFF. CDR3 nucleotides: TGTGCCAGCAGCCAACTCCGGGACAGGGGGCGCATTAACACTGAAGCTTTCTTT.

V gene TRBV2 combines with J gene TRBJ1-2, with 8 bases that match TRBD1. The CDR3 has 14 residues. V lost 6 bases to trimming and J lost 7 bases; unmatched junction nucleotides: 10. Germline values: CDR1 SNHLY, CDR2 FYNNEI. For the CDR3, the DNA is TGTGCCAGCAGCCTCACCAGGGGGCAGGGTGGCTACACCTTC. It codes for CASSLTRGQGGYTF.

This chain connects TRBV13 to TRBJ2-7, with D perhaps matching TRBD1 (6 bases). This CDR3 contains 16 residues. Per germline, CDR1 PRHDT and CDR2 FYEKMQ (reference sequence). V dropped 4 bases and J dropped 3 bases, with 19 bases sitting between them. CDR3 sequence: CASSSNTGNPIYEQYF. The CDR3 DNA reads TGTGCCAGCAGCTCGAACACAGGGAATCCAATCTACGAGCAGTACTTC. The whole variable domain, remainder taken from reference TRBV13 and TRBJ2-7, is AAGVIQSPRHLIKEKRETATLKCYPIPRHDTVYWYQQGPGQDPQFLISFYEKMQSDKGSIPDRFSAQQFSDYHSELNMSSLELGDSALYFCASSSNTGNPIYEQYFGPGTRLTVT.

The chain employs TRBV28 and TRBJ2-5; 9 bases line up with TRBD2. The J call may not be correct, given that the DNA end is closer to TRBJ2-7. The germline V gene encodes CDR1 MDHEN and CDR2 SYDVKM. This CDR3 contains 14 residues. The CDR3 spells CASSLREGRDEQYF. Here the CDR3 DNA reads TGTGCCAGCAGTTTGCGGGAGGGCCGGGACGAGCAGTACTTC.

J is TRBJ2-1 and V is TRBV4-3; 9 nucleotides match TRBD2. CDR3 length: 16 residues. In germline, CDR1 is LGHNA, CDR2 YSLEER. The ends lost 1 base at V and 8 bases at J; junction bases unmatched: 9. The CDR3 coding sequence is TGCGCCAGCAGCCAAGGTCTGGCGGGAGGGGACTATGAGCAGTTCTTC. Its protein is CASSQGLAGGDYEQFF.

As for this clone: Other DNA sequences in the sample encode the same CDR3. V usage is TRBV27 and J usage is TRBJ1-2; TRBD1 matches at 8 bases. V dropped 2 bases and J dropped 4; count of bases not matched to a gene: 0. The CDR3 sequence is 13 residues long. Germline CDR1 reads MNHEY; CDR2 reads SMNVEV (reference sequence). In DNA, the CDR3 is TGTGCCAGCAGTTTAGGGACAGGCTATGGCTACACCTTC. Encoded protein: CASSLGTGYGYTF.

The J gene is TRBJ2-3, the V gene TRBV4-3; 11 bases fit TRBD1. The CDR3 has 15 residues. V gave up 5 bases and J gave up 11 bases; unmatched junction bases: 12. Germline V gene data show CDR1 as LGHNA and CDR2 as YSLEER. CDR3 residues: CASSTSRAGTGGQYF. CDR3 bases: TGCGCCAGCAGCACAAGCCGAGCGGGGACAGGGGGGCAGTATTTT.

The genes are TRBV5-1 and TRBJ2-3; TRBD1 matches 7 bases. This CDR3 comprises 14 residues. With V trimmed by 4 bases and J by 6 bases, 8 bases remained unmatched. The germline V gene has CDR1 SGHRS and CDR2 YFSETQ. DNA of the CDR3: TGCGCCAGCAGCATCGGACAGGTCGATGATACGCAGTATTTT. This encodes CASSIGQVDDTQYF.